Below, 8 T cell receptor beta chains from the same sample are listed, as sequenced in a study of OX40 agonist ivuxolimab in advanced cancers. Sequencing was performed with immunoSEQ multiplex PCR; in TCRdb, only in-frame clones are kept and a portion is missing. This table holds some 70,000 clones, about 86% found once. Source: CD4+ or CD8+ T cells sorted from blood, taken in a trial of the OX40 agonist ivuxolimab. The receptors derive from an adult with an advanced solid tumor such as melanoma, head and neck, liver or kidney cancer.

The chain is built from TRBV19 and TRBJ2-5; possible D gene TRBD2, 6 bases. Trimming cost V 6 bases and J 5 bases, with 19 bases left between them. The germline gives CDR1 LNHDA, CDR2 SQIVND (reference sequence). The CDR3 totals 15 residues. This chain's CDR3 is CASSTGPSVSETQYF. For the CDR3, the DNA is TGTGCCAGTAGCACCGGCCCTAGCGTTTCGGAGACCCAGTACTTC.

The rearrangement joins TRBV30 to TRBJ1-4, with D possibly TRBD1 on 6 matching bases. Trimming pared 2 bases from V and 8 bases from J, leaving 15 bases between. The CDR3 totals 14 residues. CDR1 is GTSNPN and CDR2 is SVGIG in the germline V gene (reference sequence). The CDR3 reads CAWSRGQGIEKLFF. The DNA of the CDR3 is TGTGCCTGGAGTCGGGGGCAGGGAATCGAAAAACTGTTTTTT.

The chain uses TRBV7-2 and TRBJ1-5; 9 bases are shared with TRBD1. Germline V gene sequence: CDR1 SGHTA, CDR2 FQGNSA. This CDR3 is 16 amino acids long. V lost 3 bases to trimming and J lost 3 bases; unmatched junction nucleotides: 6. This CDR3 reads CASSFPGTGINQPQHF. The CDR3 DNA reads as TGTGCCAGCAGCTTCCCCGGGACAGGGATCAATCAGCCCCAGCATTTT.

This sequence joins TRBV6-1 and TRBJ1-4, with D possibly TRBD1 on 5 matching bases. Trimming shortened V by 3 bases and J by 6 bases, and 23 bases separated the two germline ends. The CDR3 length is 18 residues. Germline V gene sequence: CDR1 MNHNS, CDR2 SASEGT. The CDR3 DNA sequence: TGTGCCAGCAGTGATGGATGGGGGAACGGAAGGGTGGATGAAAAACTGTTTTTT. Its translation: CASSDGWGNGRVDEKLFF.

This chain uses TRBV11-2 with TRBJ2-2; D possibly matches TRBD1 or TRBD2 (5 bases each). Looked up from germline, CDR1 is SGHAT and CDR2 is FQNNGV. The CDR3 spans 13 residues. The V gene lost 4 bases and the J gene lost 7 bases, with 10 bases spanning the gap. The CDR3 region has the DNA TGTGCCAGCAGCTCCCGGGACGTCGGGGAGCTGTTTTTT. It translates to CASSSRDVGELFF.

This chain uses TRBV18 with TRBJ1-5; D not certain. The CDR3 spans 13 residues. Germline V gives CDR1 KGHSH, CDR2 LQKENI. The V gene lost 7 bases and the J gene lost 3 bases, with 10 bases spanning the gap. CDR3 nucleotide sequence: TGTGCCAGCTTCCGGGAGCCCAATCAGCCCCAGCATTTT. Translated, it gives CASFREPNQPQHF. Full variable domain (outside the CDR3, taken from reference TRBV18 and TRBJ1-5): NAGVMQNPRHLVRRRGQEARLRCSPMKGHSHVYWYRQLPEEGLKFMVYLQKENIIDESGMPKERFSAEFPKEGPSILRIQQVVRGDSAAYFCASFREPNQPQHFGDGTRLSIL.

The J gene is TRBJ1-2, the V gene TRBV5-6; the D gene is possibly TRBD1 (5 bases). V lost 4 bases and J 4 bases, leaving 17 bases between the germline ends. Germline lookup yields CDR1 SGHDT and CDR2 YYEEEE. This CDR3 contains 15 residues. The CDR3 DNA is TGTGCCAGCAGCCGATCTCCGGGGCTCGCCTATGGCTACACCTTC. Protein sequence: CASSRSPGLAYGYTF.

The CDR3 coding sequence is TGTGCCATTCTCTCGGGGGGCCGGTACAATGAGCAGTTCTTC. Protein sequence: CAILSGGRYNEQFF. The J gene is TRBJ2-1, the V gene TRBV27, with a tentative D call TRBD2 (7 bases). CDR3 length: 14 amino acids. Germline V gene data show CDR1 as MNHEY and CDR2 as SMNVEV (reference sequence). Trimming pared 10 bases from V and 4 bases from J, leaving 17 bases between.